This TCR beta chain appears in the sequencing data of a study of shared clonotypes between healthy human individuals. In the authors' methods: Junction-only sequences produced by ImmunoSEQ had no quality scores, so filtering differed. Only in-frame clones appear in the TCRdb table, and some are missing; sequencing was by immunoSEQ multiplex PCR. V, J and clone size were drawn from that table, and D and trimming were deduced from the DNA. This sample has about a million clones, with 76% found just once. The CDR3 length is 14 residues. With 4 bases removed from V and 4 bases from J, the gap between germline ends came to 16 bases. The germline V gene has CDR1 GTSNPN and CDR2 SVGIG (reference sequence).

The genes are TRBV30 and TRBJ1-1, with a weak D call TRBD1 (5 bases). The sequenced material came from memory CD4+ T cells sorted from blood. Subset meaning: CD45RA-negative fraction. The source of this sequence is a man aged 18 to 29 in good health. The CDR3 DNA sequence: TGTGCCTGGACCTTGGGACCCGGGAGCACTGAAGCTTTCTTT. Protein sequence: CAWTLGPGSTEAFF. Full variable domain (rest looked up from reference TRBV30 and TRBJ1-1): SQTIHQWPATLVQPVGSPLSLECTVEGTSNPNLYWYRQAAGRGLQLLFYSVGIGQISSEVPQNLSASRPQDRQFILSSKKLLLSDSGFYLCAWTLGPGSTEAFFGQGTRLTVV.